This T cell receptor (beta chain) is drawn from a study of cytomegalovirus exposure and HLA in healthy donors. Across the whole study: Drawn from HLA-typed donors, roughly 87 million unique TCRs were held in an early data release. Study-wide results and limits: Using a false discovery rate of 0.05, a later analysis showed that around 16,000 TCR beta sequences were associated with HLA alleles. Reportedly, fewer N-insertions than the approximately 700-donor mean appeared in an Asian-associated ancestry cluster in a later analysis.

About this clone itself: Its antigen is unknown.

In germline, CDR1 is MNHEY, CDR2 SVGAGI. Trimming pared 0 bases from V and 8 bases from J, leaving 10 bases between. The CDR3 runs 14 residues. Primers: 60 Vbeta forward and 13 Jbeta reverse. TCRdb's table, derived via immunoSEQ multiplex PCR, lists solely in-frame clones and lacks some. The data hold about 170,000 clones, with roughly 67% observed a single time. Healthy people donating bone marrow made up the donors. The V and J genes are TRBV6-5 and TRBJ1-4, with a weak D call TRBD1 (5 bases). Material: PBMCs. The receptor's source is a woman aged 18-35 years in good health and CMV-seropositive. CDR3 nucleotides: TGTGCCAGCAGTTACTCGGGGGGGAGGGAAAAACTGTTTTTT. Its protein product is CASSYSGGREKLFF.